The entry below gives a single T cell receptor beta chain sequence along with its context. Antigen unknown. The data are from a study of identical twins' blood T cells. Each CDR3 protein gets one entry after TCRdb re-called the 5' RACE reads with MiXCR. The data contain a few hundred thousand distinct CDR3 sequences, about 28% of them seen just once; the ten biggest clones take up 6.1%. V lost 8 bases, J lost 6 bases, and 7 bases stayed unmatched. The CDR3 covers 14 residues. The germline gives CDR1 SEHNR, CDR2 FQNEAQ (reference sequence). Study-level findings and limits: Twins reportedly had markedly more similar V usage than unrelated donors, even among out-of-frame TCRbeta clonotypes. Shared CDR3 clonotype counts between two donors mainly tracked the product of their cloneset sizes, twins included.

Sequencing was performed on PBMCs. This clonotype was obtained from a woman aged 18 to 55 in good health. The rearrangement uses TRBV7-9 and TRBJ2-1; the match to TRBD2 covers 10 bases. The CDR3 reads CASRGTSAANEQFF. The DNA of the CDR3 is TGTGCCAGCCGAGGGACTAGCGCTGCCAATGAGCAGTTCTTC.